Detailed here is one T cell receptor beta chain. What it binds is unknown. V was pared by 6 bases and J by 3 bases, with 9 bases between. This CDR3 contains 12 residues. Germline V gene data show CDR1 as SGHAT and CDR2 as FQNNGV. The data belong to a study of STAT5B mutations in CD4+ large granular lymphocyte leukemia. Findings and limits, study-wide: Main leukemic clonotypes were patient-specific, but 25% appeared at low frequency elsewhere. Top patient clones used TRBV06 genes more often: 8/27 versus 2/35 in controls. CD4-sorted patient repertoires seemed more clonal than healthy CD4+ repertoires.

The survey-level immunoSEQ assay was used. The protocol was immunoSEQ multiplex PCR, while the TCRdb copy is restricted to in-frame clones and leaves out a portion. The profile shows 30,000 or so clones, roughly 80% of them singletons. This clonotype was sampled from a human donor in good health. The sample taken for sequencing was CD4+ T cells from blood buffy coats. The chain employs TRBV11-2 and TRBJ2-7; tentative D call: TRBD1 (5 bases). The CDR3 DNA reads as TGTGCCAGCAGACGACAGCGCTACGAGCAGTACTTC. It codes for CASRRQRYEQYF.